A selection of T cell receptor beta chains follows, all from one sample in a study of T-cell reconstitution after alpha-beta-depleted transplantation in children. TCRdb fed the PCR reads into MiXCR, producing one record per CDR3 protein. This repertoire shows about 230,000 distinct CDR3 sequences, about 9.5% found once; its top ten account for 5% to 7%. Here the sequenced sample was PBMCs from the stem cell graft donor, taken from the stem cell graft. Receptors were obtained from a human donor who donated a stem cell graft to a child with acute lymphoblastic leukemia. Each CDR3 is given with its conserved first and last residue.

J | V | CDR3
TRBJ2-7 | TRBV29-1 | CSARGSSYEQYF
TRBJ2-6 | TRBV29-1 | CSVEGVAGGANVLTF
TRBJ1-1 | TRBV5-1 | CASSFPGTEAFF
TRBJ1-6 | TRBV5-1 | CASSWDRGNSPLHF
TRBJ1-1 | TRBV24-1 | CATRREVNTEAFF
TRBJ1-4 | TRBV29-1 | CSALGSGTGFEKLFF
TRBJ2-7 | TRBV5-5 | CASSFVPGTTYEQYF
TRBJ1-2 | TRBV4-3 | CASSQDLKAGGYGYTF
TRBJ2-2 | TRBV2 | CASTSQSNTGELFF
TRBJ2-2 | TRBV20-1 | CSALLAEGNTGELFF
TRBJ2-7 | TRBV5-1 | CASSGGQGQIEQYF
TRBJ2-7 | TRBV29-1 | CSVEYPGQVDYEQYF
TRBJ2-2 | TRBV5-4 | CASSFSFSAMRTGGTGELFF
TRBJ2-2 | TRBV12-3/TRBV12-4 | CASIAQGAGTGELFF